This entry lists 4 T cell receptor beta chains sequenced from one sample in a study of T cell repertoires in cytomegalovirus infection. TCRdb redid the calling of the reads with MiXCR, one entry per CDR3 protein. Found here are about a million distinct CDR3 sequences, approximately 31% of them singletons; the top ten hold around 15%. Their antigen targets remain unknown. The sample consisted of cultured CD8+ T cells from PBMCs, taken from culture after CMV antigen stimulation. The receptors stem from a human donor in good health (CMV status not recorded). Some clones in this sample may be carry-over from other donors' samples.

This clonotype was seen ten or more times. This chain connects TRBV6-1 to TRBJ1-2; no firm D call. In germline, CDR1 is MNHNS, CDR2 SASEGT. The CDR3 spans 14 residues. The V gene lost 0 bases and the J gene lost 8 bases, with 13 bases spanning the gap. The CDR3 loop reads CASSEALGSNGYTF. CDR3 nucleotide sequence: TGTGCCAGCAGTGAAGCGCTGGGTTCAAACGGCTACACCTTC.

The rearrangement links TRBV20-1 to TRBJ2-2; the D gene could be TRBD1 or TRBD2 (5 bases each). V lost 4 bases to trimming and J lost 6 bases, with 15 bases between them. Germline assignment: CDR1 DFQATT and CDR2 SNEGSKA (reference sequence). The CDR3 contains 14 residues. CDR3 amino acids: CSATRRRGAGELFF. The CDR3 region has the DNA TGCAGTGCTACACGGAGAAGAGGGGCCGGGGAGCTGTTTTTT.

This sequence joins TRBV27 and TRBJ2-7; D ambiguous. CDR3 length equals 14 residues. Germline assignment: CDR1 MNHEY and CDR2 SMNVEV (reference sequence). Trimming pared 5 bases from V and 4 bases from J, leaving 15 bases between. The CDR3 protein is CASSPGGWRYEQYV. CDR3 DNA: TGTGCCAGCAGTCCCGGTGGGTGGAGATACGAGCAGTACGTC.

In this sample, this clonotype turned up many times. The V gene is TRBV7-2, the J gene TRBJ2-5, with 7 bases identical to TRBD1. Trimming removed 5 bases from V and 4 bases from J; junction bases left unmatched: 13. The CDR3 runs to 16 residues. From germline, CDR1 is SGHTA and CDR2 FQGNSA. CDR3 amino acids: CASSVQGTRDGETQYF. The DNA of the CDR3 is TGTGCCAGCAGCGTACAGGGGACCCGGGATGGAGAGACCCAGTACTTC.